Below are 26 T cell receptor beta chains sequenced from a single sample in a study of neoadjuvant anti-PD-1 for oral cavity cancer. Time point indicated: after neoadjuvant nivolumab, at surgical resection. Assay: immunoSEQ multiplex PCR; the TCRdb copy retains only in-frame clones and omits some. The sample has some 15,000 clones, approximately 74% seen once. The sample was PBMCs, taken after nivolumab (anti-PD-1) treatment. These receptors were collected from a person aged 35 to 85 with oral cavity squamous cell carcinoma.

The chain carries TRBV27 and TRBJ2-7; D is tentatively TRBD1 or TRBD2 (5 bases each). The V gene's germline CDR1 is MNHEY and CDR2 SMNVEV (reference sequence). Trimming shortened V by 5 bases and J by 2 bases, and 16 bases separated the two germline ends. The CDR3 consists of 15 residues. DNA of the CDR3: TGTGCCAGCAGTATTTACCCGGGACCTCCCTACGAGCAGTACTTC. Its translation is CASSIYPGPPYEQYF.

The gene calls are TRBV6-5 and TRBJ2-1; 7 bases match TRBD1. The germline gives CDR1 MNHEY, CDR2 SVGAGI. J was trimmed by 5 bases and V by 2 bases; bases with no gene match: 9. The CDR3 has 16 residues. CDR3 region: CASSYKGQLTNNEQFF. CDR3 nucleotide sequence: TGTGCCAGCAGTTACAAGGGACAGTTAACCAACAATGAGCAGTTCTTC.

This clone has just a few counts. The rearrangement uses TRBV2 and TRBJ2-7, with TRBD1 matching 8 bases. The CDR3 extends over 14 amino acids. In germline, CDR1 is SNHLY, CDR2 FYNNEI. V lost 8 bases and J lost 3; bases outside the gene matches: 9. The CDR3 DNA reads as TGTGCCAGCTCCCGACTCGGACAGGGCTACGAGCAGTACTTC. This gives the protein CASSRLGQGYEQYF.

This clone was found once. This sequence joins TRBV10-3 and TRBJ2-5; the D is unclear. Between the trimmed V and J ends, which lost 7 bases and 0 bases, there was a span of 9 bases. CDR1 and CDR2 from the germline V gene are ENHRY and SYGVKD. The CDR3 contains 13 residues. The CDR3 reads CAINQAYQETQYF. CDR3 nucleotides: TGTGCCATCAACCAGGCTTACCAAGAGACCCAGTACTTC.

The CDR3 nucleotides read TGTGCCAGCAGCCCTGAGAGCAATCAGCCCCAGCATTTT. This sequence encodes CASSPESNQPQHF. The chain employs TRBV6-1 and TRBJ1-5, with no clear D. The ends were cut back, 6 bases at V and 1 base at J, with 7 bases in the middle. The CDR3 sequence is 13 residues long. CDR1 is MNHNS and CDR2 is SASEGT in the germline V gene.

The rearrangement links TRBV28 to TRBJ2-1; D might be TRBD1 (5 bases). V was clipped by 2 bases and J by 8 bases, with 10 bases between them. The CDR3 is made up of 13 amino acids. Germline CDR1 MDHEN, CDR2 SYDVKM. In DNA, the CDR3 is TGTGCCAGCAGTTTACAGGGAAGCGATGAGCAGTTCTTC. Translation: CASSLQGSDEQFF.

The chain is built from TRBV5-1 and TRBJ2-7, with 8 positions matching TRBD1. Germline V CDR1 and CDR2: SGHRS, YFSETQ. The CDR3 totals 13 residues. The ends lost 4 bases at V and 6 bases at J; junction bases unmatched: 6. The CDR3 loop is CASSPGQGAEQYF. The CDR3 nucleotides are TGCGCCAGCAGCCCTGGACAGGGAGCCGAGCAGTACTTC.

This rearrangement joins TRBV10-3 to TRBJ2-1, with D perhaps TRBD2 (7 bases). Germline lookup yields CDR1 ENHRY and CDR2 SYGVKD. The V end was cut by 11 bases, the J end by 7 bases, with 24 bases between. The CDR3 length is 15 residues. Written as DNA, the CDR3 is TGTGCCGTCGGGATGGGGGGCGGGAGTAGGAATGAGCAGTTCTTC. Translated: CAVGMGGGSRNEQFF.

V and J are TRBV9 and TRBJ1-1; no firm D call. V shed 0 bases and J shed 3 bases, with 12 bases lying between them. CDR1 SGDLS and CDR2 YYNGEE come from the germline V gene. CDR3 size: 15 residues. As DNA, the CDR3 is TGTGCCAGCAGCGTAGGGCCGCAGCACGACACTGAAGCTTTCTTT. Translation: CASSVGPQHDTEAFF.

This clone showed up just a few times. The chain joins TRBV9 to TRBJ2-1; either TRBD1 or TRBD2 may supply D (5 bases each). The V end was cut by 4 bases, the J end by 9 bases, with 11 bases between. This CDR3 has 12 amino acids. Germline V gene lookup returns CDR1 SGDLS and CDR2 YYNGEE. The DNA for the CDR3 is TGTGCCAGCAGCTATCTAGGGACTGAGCAGTTCTTC. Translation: CASSYLGTEQFF. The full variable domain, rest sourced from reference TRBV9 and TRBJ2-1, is DSGVTQTPKHLITATGQRVTLRCSPRSGDLSVYWYQQSLDQGLQFLIQYYNGEERAKGNILERFSAQQFPDLHSELNLSSLELGDSALYFCASSYLGTEQFFGPGTRLTVL.

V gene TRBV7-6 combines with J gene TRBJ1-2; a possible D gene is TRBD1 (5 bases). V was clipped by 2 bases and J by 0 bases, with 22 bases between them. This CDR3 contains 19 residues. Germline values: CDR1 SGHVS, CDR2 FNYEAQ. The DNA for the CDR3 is TGTGCCAGCAGCTTACAGGCAGGGTATGGCACAGCTTCTAACTATGGCTACACCTTC. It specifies CASSLQAGYGTASNYGYTF.

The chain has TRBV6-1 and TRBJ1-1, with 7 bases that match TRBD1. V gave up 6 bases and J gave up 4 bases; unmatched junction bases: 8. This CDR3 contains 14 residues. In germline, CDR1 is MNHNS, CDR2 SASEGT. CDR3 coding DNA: TGTGCCAGCAGCCCCCTGGGGGACAGCACTGAAGCTTTCTTT. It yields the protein CASSPLGDSTEAFF.

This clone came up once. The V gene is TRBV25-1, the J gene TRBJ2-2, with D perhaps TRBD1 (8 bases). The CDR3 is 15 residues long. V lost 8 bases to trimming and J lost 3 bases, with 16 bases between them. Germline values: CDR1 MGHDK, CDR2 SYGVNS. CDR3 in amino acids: CASGGQGGYTGELFF. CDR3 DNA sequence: TGTGCCAGCGGCGGACAGGGAGGGTACACCGGGGAGCTGTTTTTT.

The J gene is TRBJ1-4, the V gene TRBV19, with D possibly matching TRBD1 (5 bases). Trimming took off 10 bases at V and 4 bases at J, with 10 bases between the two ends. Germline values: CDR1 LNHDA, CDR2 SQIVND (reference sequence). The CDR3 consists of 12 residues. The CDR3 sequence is CATGHLNEKLFF. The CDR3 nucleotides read TGTGCCACCGGACACCTTAATGAAAAACTGTTTTTT. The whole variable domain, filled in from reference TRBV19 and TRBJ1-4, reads DGGITQSPKYLFRKEGQNVTLSCEQNLNHDAMYWYRQDPGQGLRLIYYSQIVNDFQKGDIAEGYSVSREKKESFPLTVTSAQKNPTAFYLCATGHLNEKLFFGSGTQLSVL.

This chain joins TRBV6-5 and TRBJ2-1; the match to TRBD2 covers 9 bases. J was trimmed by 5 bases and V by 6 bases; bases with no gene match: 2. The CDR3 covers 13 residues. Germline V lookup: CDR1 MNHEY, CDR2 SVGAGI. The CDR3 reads CASRASGDNEQFF. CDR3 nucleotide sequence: TGTGCCAGCAGGGCTAGCGGGGACAATGAGCAGTTCTTC.

This CDR3 is CASSAIQGAYPNSNQPQHF. CDR3 nucleotide sequence: TGTGCCAGTAGTGCCATACAGGGGGCGTACCCCAATAGCAATCAGCCCCAGCATTTT. The V call is TRBV19, the J call TRBJ1-5, with 9 nucleotides matching TRBD1. Germline V gene lookup returns CDR1 LNHDA and CDR2 SQIVND (reference sequence). V was pared by 5 bases and J by 0 bases, with 14 bases of the junction left unmatched. The CDR3 is made up of 19 amino acids.

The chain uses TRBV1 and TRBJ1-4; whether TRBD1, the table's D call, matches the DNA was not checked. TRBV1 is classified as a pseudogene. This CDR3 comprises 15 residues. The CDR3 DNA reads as TGCACCAGCAGGCCCACGACAGGGGGCGACGAAAAACTGTTTTTT. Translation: CTSRPTTGGDEKLFF.

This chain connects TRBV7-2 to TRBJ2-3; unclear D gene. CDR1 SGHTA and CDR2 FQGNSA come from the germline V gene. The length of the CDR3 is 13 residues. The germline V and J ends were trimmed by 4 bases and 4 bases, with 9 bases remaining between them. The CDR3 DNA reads TGTGCCAGCAGCTCCTGGGCTTCAGATACGCAGTATTTT. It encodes CASSSWASDTQYF.

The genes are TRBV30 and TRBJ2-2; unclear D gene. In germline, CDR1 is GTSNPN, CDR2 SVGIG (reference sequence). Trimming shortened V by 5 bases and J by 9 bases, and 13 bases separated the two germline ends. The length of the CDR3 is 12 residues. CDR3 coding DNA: TGTGCCTGGGGGGTTCACGGGCGGGAGCTGTTTTTT. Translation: CAWGVHGRELFF.

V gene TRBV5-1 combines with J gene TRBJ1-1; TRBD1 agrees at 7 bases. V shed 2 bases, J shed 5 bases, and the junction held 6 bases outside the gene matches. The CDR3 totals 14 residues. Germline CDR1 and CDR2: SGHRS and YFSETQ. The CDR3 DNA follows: TGCGCCAGCAGCTTCTCAACAGGGGAAACTGAAGCTTTCTTT. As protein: CASSFSTGETEAFF.

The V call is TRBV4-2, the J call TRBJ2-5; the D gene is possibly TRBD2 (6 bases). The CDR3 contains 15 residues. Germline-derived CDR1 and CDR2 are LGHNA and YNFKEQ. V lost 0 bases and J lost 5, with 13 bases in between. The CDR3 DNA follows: TGTGCCAGCAGCCAAGAAGAGGGACGGGAGGAGACCCAGTACTTC. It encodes CASSQEEGREETQYF.

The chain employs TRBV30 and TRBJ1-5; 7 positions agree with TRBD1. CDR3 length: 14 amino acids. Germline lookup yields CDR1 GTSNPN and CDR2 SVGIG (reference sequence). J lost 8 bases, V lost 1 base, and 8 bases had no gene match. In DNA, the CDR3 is TGTGCCTGGAGTGGACAGGGAGGTAAGGAGCCCCAGCATTTT. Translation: CAWSGQGGKEPQHF. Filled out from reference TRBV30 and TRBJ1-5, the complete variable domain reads SQTIHQWPATLVQPVGSPLSLECTVEGTSNPNLYWYRQAAGRGLQLLFYSVGIGQISSEVPQNLSASRPQDRQFILSSKKLLLSDSGFYLCAWSGQGGKEPQHFGDGTRLSIL.

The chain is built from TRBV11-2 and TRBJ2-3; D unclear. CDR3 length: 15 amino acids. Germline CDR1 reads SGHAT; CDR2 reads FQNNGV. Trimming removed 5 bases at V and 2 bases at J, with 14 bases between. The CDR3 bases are TGTGCCAGCAGCGGTAGGCTAGGATCCACAGATACGCAGTATTTT. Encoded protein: CASSGRLGSTDTQYF.

CDR3 nucleotide sequence: TGTGCCAGCATCCCACAGTCCCCCAGCTCCTACAATGAGCAGTTCTTC. As protein: CASIPQSPSSYNEQFF. The J gene is TRBJ2-1, the V gene TRBV2; D uncertain. Looked up from germline, CDR1 is SNHLY and CDR2 is FYNNEI. The CDR3 consists of 16 residues. Trimming stripped 7 bases from V and 0 bases from J, with 16 bases between.

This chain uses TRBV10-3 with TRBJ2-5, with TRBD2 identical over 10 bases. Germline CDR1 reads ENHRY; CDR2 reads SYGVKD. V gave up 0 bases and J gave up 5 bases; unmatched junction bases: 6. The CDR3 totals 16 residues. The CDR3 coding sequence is TGTGCCATCAGTGAGTCCCAGCTAGCGGGAGATGAGACCCAGTACTTC. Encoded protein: CAISESQLAGDETQYF.

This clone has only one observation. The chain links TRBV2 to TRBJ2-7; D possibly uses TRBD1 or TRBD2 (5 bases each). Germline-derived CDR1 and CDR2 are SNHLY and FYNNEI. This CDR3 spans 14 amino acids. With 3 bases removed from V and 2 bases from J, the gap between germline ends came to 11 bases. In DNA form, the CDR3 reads TGTGCCAGCAGTGAGAGGGGAAGAGCCTACGAGCAGTACTTC. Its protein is CASSERGRAYEQYF.